This TCR beta chain was captured in a study of T cells in Graves' hyperthyroidism and ophthalmopathy (dated by TCRdb to between 2018 and 2021). For the wider study: Peripheral blood was collected at initial diagnosis, before any treatment. To identify TCR V-J signatures that set the groups apart, the researchers used a discovery cohort of about a hundred patients, made up of fewer than 50 with Graves' ophthalmopathy and approximately 57 with stable Graves' hyperthyroidism. Prospective prediction of ophthalmopathy was tested in an independent validation cohort of approximately 18 hyperthyroidism patients and 17 patients who later progressed to ophthalmopathy. The approximately 98 discovery patients were randomly divided into training and test sets at a 7:3 ratio. In roughly six Graves' hyperthyroidism patients, the study also compared T-cell repertoires from thyroid tissue with T-cell repertoires from blood. After sampling, hyperthyroidism patients received methimazole starting at 30 mg daily, and ophthalmopathy patients received high-dose intravenous methylprednisolone. The paper reports TCR Vbeta CDR3 sequencing of some 140 peripheral blood samples: approximately 43 ophthalmopathy, approximately 74 hyperthyroidism and around 17 progressor patients. The study at large found these results: In cross-validation, a model built on a 13 V-J signature told ophthalmopathy apart from stable hyperthyroidism with less than 90% sensitivity and around 84% specificity, and in testing the same model reached 80%/75%. Blood samples also contained most of the expanded thyroid clonotypes (frequency above 0.001), which suggests that blood repertoires may reflect thyroid immune responses. During validation, the model predicted progression to ophthalmopathy a median of approximately 7 months ahead of onset, with roughly 65% sensitivity and about 72% specificity. No statistical method was used to set the sample size in advance, and investigators knew the group allocation.

The TCR beta CDR3 regions were amplified from the RNA transcripts. A first-round RT-PCR of the TCR CDR3 used the HTBI primer set with the Qiagen OneStep RT-PCR kit. Libraries were constructed in a second round of multiplex PCR, after which size selection and purification were performed. The libraries were sequenced on an Illumina HiSeq2000 using paired-end 100 bp reads. The study's processing was this. SOAPnuke was used to process the raw data, removing reads that contained adapters or uncalled bases, had a mean Phred below 15, or lacked an exact match to the constant primer or identifier. High-quality paired reads were merged using COPE v1.2.5, and each unique nucleotide sequence was defined as a clonotype. Clonotypes were aligned to IMGT TRBV, TRBD and TRBJ reference segments using MiTCR v1.1. Only V-J combinations with frequency above 0.0001, covering 99.2% of repertoires, were analysed. A TCS score was defined as the ratio of F50 (clonal expansion) to E x V (chaos), with BLOSUM62-based TCRdist applied between CDR3 peptides within each V-J. Welch's t-statistics and random forest reduced 500 to 550 V-J features to 13, which were used in a naive Bayes classifier (R e1071). TCRdb trimmed the raw reads at Q25, called clones with MiXCR and kept productive beta chains. CDR3 protein sequences are deduplicated, and each keeps its most common genes and DNA. TCRdb, not the original authors, processed these V and J calls. The sample table holds around 400,000 distinct CDR3 sequences, of which nearly 15% were seen once. Roughly a fifth of the sample rests with the top ten.

The CDR3 runs 14 amino acids, cysteine and phenylalanine included. The read is trimmed to its CDR3 DNA, 42 bases read in frame from base 1. At the junction V is shortened by 5 bases and J by 4 bases, with 14 bases in between. CDR1 and CDR2 were assigned from the germline V gene as SGHTA and FQGNSA. Concerning this clonotype itself: What antigen it recognizes has not been identified. No clone much larger than this one lies a single base away; base qualities are absent.

Moderately to severely active disease, a Clinical Activity Score of at least 3, a NOSPECS grade of at least 4, and a duration under 3 months were present in ophthalmopathy patients. Patients with uncontrolled infections, other autoimmune diseases, pregnancy or lactation were excluded. Diagnoses relied on clinical symptoms, serum thyroxine and TRAb, thyroid ultrasound and orbital computed tomography. PBMCs were separated from roughly 10 ml of fresh peripheral blood using Ficoll-Paque density gradient centrifugation. Total RNA was extracted with Trizol reagent, and quality was checked on an Agilent 2100 Bioanalyzer.

The chain couples TRBV7-2 to TRBJ1-2; TRBD1 is perhaps the D gene, given 6 matching bases. This clonotype originated in a woman aged 60-70 years with Graves' ophthalmopathy. The specimen was blood. The CDR3 region: CASSEGTSGYGYTF. The nucleotides read TGTGCCAGCAGCGAAGGGACAAGCGGCTATGGCTACACCTTC.